One sample yielded the 18 T cell receptor beta chains listed below, sequenced in a study of cytomegalovirus exposure and HLA in healthy donors. The PCR used 60 Vbeta and 13 Jbeta primers. Clones were read by immunoSEQ multiplex PCR, and TCRdb kept only the in-frame ones, dropping some. Its table records approximately 47,000 clones. Sequencing used PBMCs. These receptors came from a male donor in good health and CMV-seronegative.

This chain uses TRBV5-1 with TRBJ1-2, with 9 bases aligning to TRBD1. Trimming at V came to 4 bases and at J to 8 bases, leaving 15 bases not matched to a gene. The CDR3 consists of 16 residues. Germline V CDR1 and CDR2: SGHRS, YFSETQ. The CDR3 sequence is CASSTPGQGISDGYTF. In nucleotides, the CDR3 is TGCGCCAGCAGCACCCCGGGACAGGGAATTTCTGACGGCTACACCTTC.

The V and J genes are TRBV12-5 and TRBJ1-1; 8 nucleotides line up with TRBD1. Germline V lookup: CDR1 LGHNT, CDR2 FRNRAP. V gave up 2 bases and J gave up 4 bases; unmatched junction bases: 9. The CDR3 is 16 residues long. CDR3 coding DNA: TGTGCTAGTGGTTTGATCCTCGCCGGGACAGGCACTGAAGCTTTCTTT. This encodes CASGLILAGTGTEAFF.

In DNA form, the CDR3 reads TGCGCCAGCAGCCAAGAGGCGGGGGGGATCGGCTCACCCCTCCACTTT. Translated, it gives CASSQEAGGIGSPLHF. The V gene is TRBV4-3, the J gene TRBJ1-6; the D gene is possibly TRBD1 (5 bases). Germline V gene sequence: CDR1 LGHNA, CDR2 YSLEER. The CDR3 is 16 amino acids. V was shortened by 0 bases and J by 10 bases, with 16 bases between the two germline ends.

This chain joins TRBV11-3 and TRBJ1-1; D is unresolved. The CDR3 has 14 residues. CDR1 and CDR2 (germline): SGHNT, YENEEA. Trimming took off 5 bases at V and 2 bases at J, with 12 bases between the two ends. The CDR3 bases are TGTGCCAGCAGCAACGGGGAAACCAACACTGAAGCTTTCTTT. It translates to CASSNGETNTEAFF.

The CDR3 DNA is TGTGCCAGCAGCTTGGTGGACAGGCTCACTCAGCCCCAGCATTTT. Translating it yields CASSLVDRLTQPQHF. The chain couples TRBV5-8 to TRBJ1-5; TRBD1 agrees at 7 bases. Germline CDR1 reads SGHTS; CDR2 reads YDEGEE. The CDR3 has 15 amino acids. The ends lost 0 bases at V and 6 bases at J; junction bases unmatched: 6.

The genes are TRBV5-1 and TRBJ2-5, with 8 bases lining up with TRBD1. CDR1 SGHRS and CDR2 YFSETQ come from the germline V gene. J was trimmed by 5 bases and V by 0 bases; bases with no gene match: 6. The CDR3 length is 15 residues. CDR3 region: CASSLAAGQAETQYF. For the CDR3, the DNA is TGCGCCAGCAGCTTGGCGGCGGGACAGGCGGAGACCCAGTACTTC.

This rearrangement joins TRBV4-3 to TRBJ2-1; no clear D gene. The CDR3 runs 14 residues. CDR1 is LGHNA, CDR2 YSLEER, per germline. V lost 1 base and J 3 bases, leaving 7 bases between the germline ends. This chain's CDR3 is CASSQVPGYNEQFF. CDR3 nucleotide sequence: TGCGCCAGCAGCCAAGTTCCGGGCTACAATGAGCAGTTCTTC.

This rearrangement joins TRBV23-1 to TRBJ1-5; no definite D call. TRBV23-1 is treated as an ORF (open reading frame) with a function not yet certain. The V end lost 3 bases, the J end lost 7 bases, and 16 bases lay between the germline ends. CDR3 length: 15 amino acids. In nucleotides, the CDR3 is TGCGCCAGCAGTCAGGAGAGGGTTGGGCAACAGCCCCAGCATTTT. Encoded protein: CASSQERVGQQPQHF.

The J gene is TRBJ2-1, the V gene TRBV9; 8 bases match TRBD1. Germline CDR1 reads SGDLS; CDR2 reads YYNGEE. V was pared by 4 bases and J by 8 bases, with 14 bases of the junction left unmatched. CDR3 length: 16 amino acids. This CDR3 is CASSPRTGKVKYEQFF. The CDR3 nucleotides are TGTGCCAGCAGCCCCCGGACAGGGAAGGTTAAATATGAGCAGTTCTTC.

This chain links TRBV7-3 with TRBJ1-3; 10 bases map to TRBD1. The V and J ends lost 4 bases and 3 bases, in that order; junction bases with no gene match: 0. The germline V gene has CDR1 SGHTA and CDR2 FQGTGA. The CDR3 runs to 14 residues. The chain's CDR3 is CASSWDRGGNTIYF. CDR3 DNA: TGTGCCAGCAGCTGGGACAGGGGTGGAAACACCATATATTTT.

The J gene is TRBJ2-7, the V gene TRBV5-1; unclear D gene. V gave up 1 base and J gave up 0 bases, with 8 bases separating them. Germline V lookup: CDR1 SGHRS, CDR2 YFSETQ. The CDR3 consists of 14 residues. This CDR3 is CASSLYGSSYEQYF. CDR3 DNA: TGCGCCAGCAGCTTGTACGGTAGCTCCTACGAGCAGTACTTC.

This chain joins TRBV7-8 and TRBJ1-2, with 10 bases aligning to TRBD1. Germline V gives CDR1 SGHVS, CDR2 FQNEAQ. The CDR3 is made up of 18 amino acids. V lost 1 base to trimming and J lost 2 bases; unmatched junction nucleotides: 10. In nucleotides, the CDR3 is TGTGCCAGCAGCTTAGTAGTGCTGGGACAGGGGACGAACTATGGCTACACCTTC. Protein product: CASSLVVLGQGTNYGYTF.

The genes are TRBV7-2 and TRBJ1-5, with TRBD1 matching over 11 bases. The CDR3 has 16 amino acids. CDR1 is SGHTA and CDR2 is FQGNSA in the germline V gene. With 4 bases clipped from V and 6 bases from J, the junction kept 8 bases outside the gene matches. The CDR3 sequence is CASSSRTGGIGQPQHF. The CDR3 DNA follows: TGTGCCAGCAGCTCCCGGACAGGGGGCATAGGTCAGCCCCAGCATTTT.

The chain carries TRBV16 and TRBJ1-1, with 8 bases matching TRBD1. CDR1 is KGHSY, CDR2 FQNENV, per germline. V dropped 1 base and J dropped 2; count of bases not matched to a gene: 3. This CDR3 comprises 15 residues. CDR3 protein: CASSQYPGGNTEAFF. DNA of the CDR3: TGTGCCAGCAGCCAATATCCAGGGGGCAACACTGAAGCTTTCTTT.

The V gene is TRBV4-1, the J gene TRBJ1-2; 9 nucleotides align to TRBD1. CDR1 MGHRA and CDR2 YSYEKL come from the germline V gene. This CDR3 is 15 amino acids long. After removal of 1 base from V and 9 bases from J, the junction contained 9 bases not matched to a gene. The DNA for the CDR3 is TGCGCCAGCAGCCAAGTTTTTGGGACAGGGATTAGCTACACCTTC. Its protein product is CASSQVFGTGISYTF.

CDR3 amino acids: CASSDQGGRNTIYF. CDR3 bases: TGCGCCAGCAGCGACCAGGGAGGGCGAAACACCATATATTTT. The chain uses TRBV5-1 and TRBJ1-3; maybe TRBD1 (5 bases). Germline assignment: CDR1 SGHRS and CDR2 YFSETQ. V dropped 4 bases and J dropped 5 bases, with 13 bases sitting between them. The CDR3 covers 14 residues.

The chain joins TRBV30 to TRBJ1-2; 9 bases are a match to TRBD1. The CDR3 covers 15 residues. CDR1 and CDR2 from the germline V gene are GTSNPN and SVGIG (reference sequence). The trim removed 0 bases at V and 10 bases at J, leaving 12 bases unmatched. The CDR3 bases are TGTGCCTGGAGTGTCGGGGACAGGGAAATTGAAGACTACACCTTC. This sequence encodes CAWSVGDREIEDYTF.

The rearrangement links TRBV5-1 to TRBJ1-3; the D is unclear. This CDR3 region has 15 residues. V was cut by 1 base and J by 0 bases, with 8 bases left in between. The germline V gene has CDR1 SGHRS and CDR2 YFSETQ. The CDR3 is CASSLSGSSGNTIYF. CDR3 coding DNA: TGCGCCAGCAGCTTGTCAGGCAGCTCTGGAAACACCATATATTTT.